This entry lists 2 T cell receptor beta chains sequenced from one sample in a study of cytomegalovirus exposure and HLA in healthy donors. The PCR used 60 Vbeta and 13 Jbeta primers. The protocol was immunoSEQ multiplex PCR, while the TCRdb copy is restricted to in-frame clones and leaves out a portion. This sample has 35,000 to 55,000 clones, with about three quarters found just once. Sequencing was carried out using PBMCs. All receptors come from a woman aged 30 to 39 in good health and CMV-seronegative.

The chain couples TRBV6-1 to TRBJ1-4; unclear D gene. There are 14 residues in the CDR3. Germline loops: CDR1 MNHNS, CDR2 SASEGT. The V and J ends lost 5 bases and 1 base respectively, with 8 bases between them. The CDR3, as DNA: TGTGCCAGCAGTCCACGGGGAACTAATGAAAAACTGTTTTTT. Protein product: CASSPRGTNEKLFF.

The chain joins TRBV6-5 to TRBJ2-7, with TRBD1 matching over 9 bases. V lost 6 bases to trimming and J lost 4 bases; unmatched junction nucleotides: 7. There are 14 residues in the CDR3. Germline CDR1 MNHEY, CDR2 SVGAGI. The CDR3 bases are TGTGCCAGCAGGCGCGGACAGGGGTTATACGAGCAGTACTTC. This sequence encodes CASRRGQGLYEQYF.